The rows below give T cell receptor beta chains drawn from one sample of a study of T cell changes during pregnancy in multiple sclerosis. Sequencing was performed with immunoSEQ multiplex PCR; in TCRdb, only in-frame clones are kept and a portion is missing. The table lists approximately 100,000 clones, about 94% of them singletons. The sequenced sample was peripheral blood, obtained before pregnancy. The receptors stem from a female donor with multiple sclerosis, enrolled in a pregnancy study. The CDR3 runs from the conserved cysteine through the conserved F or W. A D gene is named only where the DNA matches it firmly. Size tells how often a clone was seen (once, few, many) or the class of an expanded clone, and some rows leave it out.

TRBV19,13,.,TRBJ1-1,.,CASTAEENTEAFF,TGTGCCAGCACCGCGGAAGAGAACACTGAAGCTTTCTTT
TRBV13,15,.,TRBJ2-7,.,CASSLRGRDSYEQYF,TGTGCCAGCAGCCTCCGCGGGCGGGACTCCTACGAGCAGTACTTC
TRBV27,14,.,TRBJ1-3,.,CASSQGNSGNTIYF,TGTGCCAGCAGTCAGGGTAACTCTGGAAACACCATATATTTT
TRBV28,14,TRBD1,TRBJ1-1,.,CASSPYRTGGKTFF,TGTGCCAGCAGTCCATATCGGACAGGGGGAAAAACTTTCTTT
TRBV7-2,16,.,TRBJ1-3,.,CASSLMGRTLGNTIYF,TGTGCCAGCAGCTTAATGGGGCGGACCCTAGGAAACACCATATATTTT
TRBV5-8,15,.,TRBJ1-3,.,CASSVFTGTGNTIYF,TGTGCCAGCAGCGTGTTTACAGGGACTGGAAACACCATATATTTT
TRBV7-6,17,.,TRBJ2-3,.,CASSPVPGVDRADTQYF,TGTGCCAGCAGCCCAGTCCCCGGGGTGGATCGCGCAGATACGCAGTATTTT
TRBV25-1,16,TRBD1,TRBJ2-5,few,CASKLLPTGQQETQYF,TGTGCCAGCAAACTCCTCCCCACGGGACAGCAAGAGACCCAGTACTTC
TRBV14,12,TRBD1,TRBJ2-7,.,CACGQGPYEQYF,TGTGCCTGTGGACAGGGGCCCTACGAGCAGTACTTC
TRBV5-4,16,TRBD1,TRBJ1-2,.,CASSPVVGQGKNGYTF,TGTGCCAGCAGCCCAGTAGTCGGACAGGGGAAGAATGGCTACACCTTC
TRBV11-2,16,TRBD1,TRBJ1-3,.,CASSWKQGASGNTIYF,TGTGCCAGCAGCTGGAAACAGGGGGCGTCTGGAAACACCATATATTTT
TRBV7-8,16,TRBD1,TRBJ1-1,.,CASSSGLGPGGGEAFF,TGTGCCAGCAGCTCCGGCCTTGGGCCAGGGGGAGGTGAAGCTTTCTTT
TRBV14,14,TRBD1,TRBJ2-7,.,CASSHAGTGYEQYF,TGTGCCAGCAGCCACGCCGGGACAGGCTACGAGCAGTACTTC
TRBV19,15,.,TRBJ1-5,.,CASSINEGGNQPQHF,TGTGCCAGTAGTATTAATGAGGGTGGCAATCAGCCCCAGCATTTT
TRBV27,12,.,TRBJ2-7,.,CASSSRSYEQYF,TGTGCCAGCAGTTCCCGCTCCTACGAGCAGTACTTC
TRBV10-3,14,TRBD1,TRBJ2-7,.,CAISDLGQAYEQYF,TGTGCCATCAGTGACCTGGGACAGGCCTACGAGCAGTACTTC
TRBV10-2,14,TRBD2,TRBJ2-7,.,CASSELAGAGEQYF,TGCGCCAGCAGTGAGCTAGCGGGAGCTGGCGAGCAGTACTTC
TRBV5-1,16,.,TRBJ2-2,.,CASSLAVRGRPGELFF,TGCGCCAGCAGCTTGGCCGTAAGGGGTCGCCCCGGGGAGCTGTTTTTT
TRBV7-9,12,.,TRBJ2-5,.,CASSLSSRDQYF,TGTGCCAGCAGCTTATCCTCCCGGGATCAGTACTTC
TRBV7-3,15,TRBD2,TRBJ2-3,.,CASSPTSGNLDTQYF,TGTGCCAGCAGCCCGACTAGCGGGAACCTTGATACGCAGTATTTT
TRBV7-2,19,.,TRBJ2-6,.,CASSLVGRGYRAGANVLTF,TGTGCCAGCAGCTTAGTCGGCAGGGGATATCGGGCTGGGGCCAACGTCCTGACTTTC
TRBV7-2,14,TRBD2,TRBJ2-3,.,CASGLAGAGDTQYF,TGTGCCAGCGGACTAGCGGGCGCTGGGGATACGCAGTATTTT
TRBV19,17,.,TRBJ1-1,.,CASRSRGGRIENTEAFF,TGTGCCAGTAGGAGTCGAGGGGGTAGAATAGAGAACACTGAAGCTTTCTTT
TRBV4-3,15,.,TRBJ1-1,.,CASSHGSTMNTEAFF,TGCGCCAGCAGCCACGGGTCCACAATGAACACTGAAGCTTTCTTT
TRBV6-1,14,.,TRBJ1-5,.,CASSEQGLNQPQHF,TGTGCCAGCAGTGAACAGGGTCTCAATCAGCCCCAGCATTTT
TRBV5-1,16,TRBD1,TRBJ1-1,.,CASSLVPDRNPTEAFF,TGCGCCAGCAGCTTGGTTCCGGACAGGAATCCGACTGAAGCTTTCTTT
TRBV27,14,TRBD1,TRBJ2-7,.,CASSFGTGGYEQYF,TGTGCCAGCAGTTTTGGGACAGGGGGCTACGAGCAGTACTTC
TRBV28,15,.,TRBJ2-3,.,CASSLSGDGTDTQYF,TGTGCCAGCAGTCTTTCGGGGGATGGCACAGATACGCAGTATTTT
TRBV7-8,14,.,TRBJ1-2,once,CASSPFAAAYGYTF,TGTGCCAGCTCGCCCTTCGCGGCAGCCTATGGCTACACCTTC
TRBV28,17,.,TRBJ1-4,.,CASSLSAPGKLNEKLFF,TGTGCCAGCAGTTTATCGGCCCCGGGAAAACTTAATGAAAAACTGTTTTTT
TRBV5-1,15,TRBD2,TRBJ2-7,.,CASSWGVAGDYEQYF,TGCGCCAGCAGCTGGGGGGTCGCGGGAGACTACGAGCAGTACTTC
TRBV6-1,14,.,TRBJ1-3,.,CASINEASGNTIYF,TGTGCCAGCATAAATGAGGCGTCTGGAAACACCATATATTTT
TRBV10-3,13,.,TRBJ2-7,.,CAISEGSSYEQYF,TGTGCCATCAGTGAGGGGAGCTCCTACGAGCAGTACTTC
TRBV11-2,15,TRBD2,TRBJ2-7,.,CASSLSAGGFYEQYF,TGTGCCAGCAGCTTATCGGCGGGAGGGTTTTACGAGCAGTACTTC
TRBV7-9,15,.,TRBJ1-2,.,CASSLSGGSAYGYTF,TGTGCCAGCAGCCTAAGCGGGGGCTCAGCGTATGGCTACACCTTC
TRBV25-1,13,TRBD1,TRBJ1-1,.,CASSGRGRTEAFF,TGTGCCAGCAGTGGTAGGGGGCGGACTGAAGCTTTCTTT
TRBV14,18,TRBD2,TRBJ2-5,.,CASSQPGLAGRVQETQYF,TGTGCCAGCAGCCAACCCGGACTAGCCGGGCGGGTTCAAGAGACCCAGTACTTC
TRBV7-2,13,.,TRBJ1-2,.,CASSLVWEDGYTF,TGTGCCAGCAGCTTAGTATGGGAGGATGGCTACACCTTC
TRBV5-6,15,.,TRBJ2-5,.,CASSFDRRSRETQYF,TGTGCCAGCAGCTTCGATCGCCGCAGTCGAGAGACCCAGTACTTC
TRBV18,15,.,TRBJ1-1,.,CASSPKGLLNTEAFF,TGTGCCAGCTCACCCAAGGGACTCCTGAACACTGAAGCTTTCTTT
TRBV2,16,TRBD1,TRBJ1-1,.,CASSEVPDRVDTEAFF,TGTGCCAGCAGTGAAGTCCCGGACAGGGTTGACACTGAAGCTTTCTTT
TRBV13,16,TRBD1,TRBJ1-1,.,CASSYTTTGQDTEAFF,TGTGCCAGCAGCTATACGACGACAGGGCAGGACACTGAAGCTTTCTTT
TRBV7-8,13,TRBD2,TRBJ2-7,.,CASSFAGGYEQYF,TGTGCCAGCAGCTTCGCGGGGGGCTACGAGCAGTACTTC
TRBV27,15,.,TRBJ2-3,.,CASSLLGARTDTQYF,TGTGCCAGCAGTTTACTGGGAGCCCGCACAGATACGCAGTATTTT
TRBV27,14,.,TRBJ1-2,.,CASSLVAGNYGYTF,TGTGCCAGCAGTTTAGTGGCGGGGAACTATGGCTACACCTTC
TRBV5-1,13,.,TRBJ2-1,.,CASSFRGDDEQFF,TGCGCCAGCAGCTTCAGGGGCGATGATGAGCAGTTCTTC
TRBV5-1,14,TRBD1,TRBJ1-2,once,CASSPRGPADGYTF,TGCGCCAGCAGCCCCAGGGGGCCGGCCGATGGCTACACCTTC
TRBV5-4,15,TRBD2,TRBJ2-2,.,CASSLSSGPTGELFF,TGTGCCAGCAGCTTGTCTAGCGGGCCCACCGGGGAGCTGTTTTTT
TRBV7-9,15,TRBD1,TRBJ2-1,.,CASSLGTGHYNEQFF,TGTGCCAGCAGCTTAGGGACAGGGCACTACAATGAGCAGTTCTTC
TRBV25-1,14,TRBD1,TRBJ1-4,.,CASSALGRGEKLFF,TGTGCCAGCAGTGCACTCGGCAGGGGGGAAAAACTGTTTTTT
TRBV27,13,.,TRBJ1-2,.,CASSLVRGGGYTF,TGTGCCAGCAGTTTGGTTCGGGGGGGTGGCTACACCTTC
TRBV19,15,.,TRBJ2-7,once,CASTPSFDTSYEQYF,TGTGCCAGTACCCCATCATTTGACACCTCCTACGAGCAGTACTTC
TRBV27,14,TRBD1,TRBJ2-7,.,CASSLWTGSYEQYF,TGTGCCAGCAGTTTATGGACAGGGAGTTACGAGCAGTACTTC